These 28 T cell receptor beta chains were all obtained from the same sample, sequenced in a study of CD8 T cells in Susac syndrome (dated by TCRdb to between 2018 and 2021). The method behind the library was the immunoSEQ multiplex PCR assay. RNA was extracted using the RNeasy kit, and about 0.5 to 1 ug of the RNA was reverse transcribed with random hexamers. TCRdb ran its own pipeline on the public reads, namely fastp trimming at Q25 and MiXCR clone calling, and kept in-frame beta chains. Rows with one shared CDR3 protein collapse into an entry with the most common genes and DNA. This sample comprises approximately 94,000 distinct CDR3 sequences, 95% of them detected only once. The top ten clones comprise 0.3% of the sample. Specimen: CD8+ T cells from PBMCs. The receptors come from a human donor with Susac syndrome.

This chain joins TRBV11-2 and TRBJ2-5; 7 bases map to TRBD2. The J segment lost 5 bases and the V segment lost 11 bases, leaving 11 bases of the junction unmatched. The CDR3 is made up of 13 amino acids. The germline V gene encodes CDR1 SGHAT and CDR2 FQNNGV. The CDR3 DNA reads TGTGCCGTAACCGATGTGGGGGGGGAGACCCAGTACTTC. It codes for CAVTDVGGETQYF.

This chain uses TRBV7-2 with TRBJ2-3, with 8 nucleotides matching TRBD1. The germline V gene has CDR1 SGHTA and CDR2 FQGNSA. CDR3 size: 16 residues. V shed 10 bases and J 8 bases; nucleotides not matched to a gene: 20. The CDR3 bases are TGTGCCACCCGACCGGGACGGGGAGGAGGACAGGGTACGCAGTATTTT. It translates to CATRPGRGGGQGTQYF.

The V gene is TRBV24-1, the J gene TRBJ1-1, with a possible D match to TRBD1 (5 bases). Germline V gene data show CDR1 as KGHDR and CDR2 as SFDVKD. V was cut by 0 bases and J by 3 bases, with 13 bases left in between. The length of the CDR3 is 16 residues. The CDR3, as DNA: TGTGCCACCAGTGATTTGAGGGCCGGGGGTGACACTGAAGCTTTCTTT. This gives the protein CATSDLRAGGDTEAFF.

The genes are TRBV6-4 and TRBJ2-2; D ambiguous. Germline V lookup: CDR1 MRHNA, CDR2 SNTAGT. The germline V and J ends were trimmed by 4 bases and 4 bases, with 10 bases remaining between them. The CDR3 contains 14 residues. The CDR3 is CASSASPGTGELFF. DNA for the CDR3: TGTGCCAGCAGTGCCTCACCCGGCACCGGGGAGCTGTTTTTT.

CDR3 DNA sequence: TGTGCCAGCAGTTTAGCCGCGAGCCCAGGGGGCTACACCTTC. Translation: CASSLAASPGGYTF. V gene TRBV27 combines with J gene TRBJ1-2; D is perhaps TRBD1 (5 bases). The CDR3 length is 14 residues. CDR1 and CDR2 from the germline V gene are MNHEY and SMNVEV (reference sequence). The ends were cut back, 2 bases at V and 8 bases at J, with 15 bases in the middle.

The chain combines TRBV12-5 with TRBJ1-1, with a tentative D call TRBD1 (5 bases). The CDR3 runs 14 residues. Trimming cost V 7 bases and J 5 bases, with 17 bases left between them. Germline V gene lookup returns CDR1 LGHNT and CDR2 FRNRAP. CDR3 protein: CASASQGGGTEAFF. CDR3 coding DNA: TGTGCTAGTGCTTCCCAGGGTGGGGGAACTGAAGCTTTCTTT.

V is TRBV19 and J is TRBJ1-2; a possible D gene is TRBD1 (6 bases). Trimming removed 3 bases from V and 5 bases from J, with 13 bases in between. The CDR3 covers 14 residues. Germline V gene sequence: CDR1 LNHDA, CDR2 SQIVND (reference sequence). CDR3 coding DNA: TGTGCCAGTAGTATGGACAGCGCGTATTATGGCTACACCTTC. This gives the protein CASSMDSAYYGYTF.

The genes are TRBV19 and TRBJ1-2; perhaps TRBD1 as D (5 bases). V lost 7 bases and J 2 bases, leaving 14 bases between the germline ends. CDR1 is LNHDA, CDR2 SQIVND, per germline (reference sequence). CDR3 size: 14 residues. For the CDR3, the DNA is TGTGCCAGTACCGACAGAGGAGGAAACTATGGCTACACCTTC. It specifies CASTDRGGNYGYTF.

The chain has TRBV4-1 and TRBJ1-5, with D possibly matching TRBD1 (5 bases). The length of the CDR3 is 14 residues. Trimming cost V 1 base and J 4 bases, with 8 bases left between them. CDR1 is MGHRA and CDR2 is YSYEKL in the germline V gene. CDR3 region: CASSQGQPNQPQHF. DNA of the CDR3: TGCGCCAGCAGCCAAGGACAGCCGAATCAGCCCCAGCATTTT.

The chain recombines TRBV6-5 with TRBJ1-1; D may be TRBD1 (6 bases). Germline CDR1 and CDR2: MNHEY and SVGAGI. This CDR3 is built from 15 residues. Trimming took off 6 bases at V and 6 bases at J, with 20 bases between the two ends. The CDR3 coding sequence is TGTGCCAGCAGGCGATACCGGGACACGGAAGCTGAAGCTTTCTTT. Translation: CASRRYRDTEAEAFF.

The rearrangement joins TRBV29-1 to TRBJ2-3; TRBD1 matches 7 bases. This CDR3 comprises 16 residues. Per germline, CDR1 SQVTM and CDR2 ANQGSEA. After removal of 6 bases from V and 4 bases from J, the junction contained 16 bases not matched to a gene. CDR3 nucleotide sequence: TGCAGCGTCAGACCCCGGGACAGCAAGGGCCCAGATACGCAGTATTTT. Protein: CSVRPRDSKGPDTQYF.

The chain joins TRBV3-1 to TRBJ2-1, with D hard to call. The CDR3 runs to 14 residues. The germline gives CDR1 LGHDT, CDR2 YNNKEL (reference sequence). V was pared by 1 base and J by 5 bases, with 9 bases between. CDR3 sequence reads: CASSQGSWDNEQFF. The CDR3 DNA is TGTGCCAGCAGCCAAGGGAGTTGGGACAATGAGCAGTTCTTC.

This clonotype was found a few times. This rearrangement joins TRBV20-1 to TRBJ1-5; TRBD1 is a possible D gene (5 bases). CDR1 is DFQATT, CDR2 SNEGSKA, per germline (reference sequence). Trimming stripped 7 bases from V and 11 bases from J, with 24 bases between. The CDR3 runs to 14 residues. The CDR3 nucleotides read TGCAGTGTGACCCGTAGCAGGGCGGACTCGTCCCAGCATTTT. Translated: CSVTRSRADSSQHF.

This chain uses TRBV7-2 with TRBJ2-5; D might be TRBD1 (5 bases). The V end lost 4 bases, the J end lost 5 bases, and 11 bases lay between the germline ends. The CDR3 sequence is 13 residues long. CDR1 and CDR2 from the germline V gene are SGHTA and FQGNSA. The CDR3 spells CASSYRLAETQYF. The DNA of the CDR3 is TGTGCCAGCAGCTACAGGTTAGCCGAGACCCAGTACTTC.

The genes are TRBV4-1 and TRBJ2-1; tentative D call: TRBD2 (6 bases). Germline CDR1 is MGHRA and CDR2 is YSYEKL. Trimming took 4 bases from V and 6 from J, leaving 16 bases between them. This CDR3 comprises 15 residues. The CDR3 here is CASSLRKGGSNEQFF. The CDR3 coding sequence is TGCGCCAGCAGCCTCCGAAAGGGAGGTTCCAATGAGCAGTTCTTC.

This chain joins TRBV29-1 and TRBJ1-1; D is perhaps TRBD1 (6 bases). Per germline, CDR1 SQVTM and CDR2 ANQGSEA. CDR3 length: 11 residues. The ends were cut back, 5 bases at V and 5 bases at J, with 9 bases in the middle. CDR3 loop: CSVTQGTEAFF. CDR3 nucleotides: TGCAGCGTTACACAGGGAACTGAAGCTTTCTTT.

The rearrangement links TRBV18 to TRBJ2-7; D ambiguous. Germline assignment: CDR1 KGHSH and CDR2 LQKENI. Trimming took off 3 bases at V and 2 bases at J, with 14 bases between the two ends. The CDR3 is made up of 15 amino acids. This chain's CDR3 is CASSPLMGSTYEQYF. The CDR3 DNA sequence: TGTGCCAGCTCACCGTTAATGGGGTCCACCTACGAGCAGTACTTC.

This clonotype was detected once. The rearrangement uses TRBV5-6 and TRBJ2-2; TRBD2 agrees at 9 bases. The CDR3 spans 16 residues. Germline CDR1 and CDR2: SGHDT and YYEEEE. The trim removed 4 bases at V and 6 bases at J, leaving 10 bases unmatched. CDR3 protein: CASSVHLAGEAGELFF. For the CDR3, the DNA is TGTGCCAGCAGCGTCCACTTAGCGGGAGAGGCCGGGGAGCTGTTTTTT.

The chain links TRBV5-4 to TRBJ2-1; maybe TRBD2 (6 bases). CDR1 and CDR2 (germline): SGHNT, YYREEE (reference sequence). Trimming cost V 4 bases and J 9 bases, with 11 bases left between them. The CDR3 spans 12 residues. CDR3 DNA sequence: TGTGCCAGCAGCACCTTGGGGGGTGAGCAGTTCTTC. Its translation: CASSTLGGEQFF. Full variable domain (missing parts from reference TRBV5-4 and TRBJ2-1): ETGVTQSPTHLIKTRGQQVTLRCSSQSGHNTVSWYQQALGQGPQFIFQYYREEENGRGNFPPRFSGLQFPNYSSELNVNALELDDSALYLCASSTLGGEQFFGPGTRLTVL.

The chain has TRBV3-1 and TRBJ2-5, with 12 bases fitting TRBD2. CDR3 length equals 17 residues. CDR1 is LGHDT, CDR2 YNNKEL, per germline (reference sequence). V lost 4 bases, J lost 6 bases, and 12 bases stayed unmatched. The CDR3 sequence is CASSPTATSGGRKTQYF. DNA of the CDR3: TGTGCCAGCAGCCCTACGGCGACTAGCGGGGGAAGGAAGACCCAGTACTTC.

This chain uses TRBV9 with TRBJ1-2, with D tentatively TRBD1 (5 bases). V was clipped by 3 bases and J by 8 bases, with 11 bases between them. Germline V gene sequence: CDR1 SGDLS, CDR2 YYNGEE. There are 12 residues in the CDR3. The CDR3 nucleotides are TGTGCCAGCAGCGGGGACCCTTCAGGCTACACCTTC. Translating it yields CASSGDPSGYTF.

The J gene is TRBJ2-5, the V gene TRBV29-1; the match to TRBD2 covers 15 bases. Germline CDR1 is SQVTM and CDR2 is ANQGSEA. The CDR3 runs 19 residues. The J segment lost 1 base and the V segment lost 4 bases, leaving 13 bases of the junction unmatched. The CDR3 here is CSVVPLRTSGRALQETQYF. The CDR3, as DNA: TGCAGCGTTGTGCCCCTCCGGACTAGCGGGAGGGCCCTCCAAGAGACCCAGTACTTC.

This chain links TRBV15 with TRBJ2-1; tentatively, D is TRBD2 (5 bases). The CDR3 consists of 14 residues. Germline values: CDR1 LNHNV, CDR2 YYDKDF (reference sequence). Trimming removed 5 bases from V and 6 bases from J, with 14 bases in between. CDR3 DNA: TGTGCCACCAGCGCGGGCAGATCGGCCAATGAGCAGTTCTTC. This translates into CATSAGRSANEQFF.

This chain uses TRBV9 with TRBJ1-4; D might be TRBD1 (6 bases). Trimming removed 4 bases at V and 0 bases at J, with 13 bases between. Germline values: CDR1 SGDLS, CDR2 YYNGEE. The CDR3 runs 16 residues. The CDR3 reads CASSPWTDATNEKLFF. CDR3 coding DNA: TGTGCCAGCAGCCCCTGGACAGATGCAACTAATGAAAAACTGTTTTTT.

The chain employs TRBV29-1 and TRBJ1-4; TRBD1 matches 9 bases. CDR3 size: 13 residues. V trimming: 7 bases; J trimming: 8 bases; junction bases outside the gene matches: 8. Germline values: CDR1 SQVTM, CDR2 ANQGSEA. The CDR3 bases are TGCAGCGCTGGGGGGGACAGGGACGAAAAACTGTTTTTT. Translated: CSAGGDRDEKLFF. Supplemented by reference TRBV29-1 and TRBJ1-4, the full variable domain reads SAVISQKPSRDICQRGTSLTIQCQVDSQVTMMFWYRQQPGQSLTLIATANQGSEATYESGFVIDKFPISRPNLTFSTLTVSNMSPEDSSIYLCSAGGDRDEKLFFGSGTQLSVL.

The rearrangement uses TRBV28 and TRBJ2-4; D could derive from TRBD1 or TRBD2 (6 bases each). With 8 bases removed from V and 7 bases from J, the gap between germline ends came to 12 bases. The CDR3 totals 12 residues. CDR1 and CDR2 (germline): MDHEN, SYDVKM. CDR3 sequence: CASGTGRNIQYF. In nucleotides, the CDR3 is TGTGCCAGCGGAACAGGGAGGAACATTCAGTACTTC.

This chain joins TRBV25-1 and TRBJ2-5; TRBD1 agrees at 7 bases. The CDR3 runs to 15 residues. CDR1 MGHDK and CDR2 SYGVNS come from the germline V gene. Trimming took 6 bases from V and 4 from J; bases not matched to a gene: 11. CDR3 coding DNA: TGTGCCAGCAGACAAACCACGACAGGGATAGAGACCCAGTACTTC. The encoded protein is CASRQTTTGIETQYF.

This clonotype was seen once. The chain is built from TRBV11-2 and TRBJ2-5, with 7 bases lining up with TRBD1. Germline V lookup: CDR1 SGHAT, CDR2 FQNNGV. After removal of 1 base from V and 5 bases from J, the junction contained 4 bases not matched to a gene. This CDR3 is built from 14 residues. CDR3 in DNA: TGTGCCAGCAGCTTAGGGGGGACAGCCGAGACCCAGTACTTC. This gives the protein CASSLGGTAETQYF.